The source of this T cell receptor (beta chain) is a study of T cell responses to AZD1222 COVID-19 vaccine. Study findings and constraints: Among spike-specific TCRs, nearly half reportedly target unmutated variant regions.

The V end lost 2 bases, the J end lost 6 bases, and 14 bases lay between the germline ends. Germline loops: CDR1 ENHRY, CDR2 SYGVKD. The CDR3 runs to 15 residues. Concerning this clone: No antigen is known for it.

The table came from immunoSEQ multiplex PCR; TCRdb's copy has only in-frame clones and leaves some out. The sample lists more than 140,000 clones, approximately 88% occurring once. The V call is TRBV10-3, the J call TRBJ1-5; TRBD1 is a possible D gene (5 bases). This TCR was sampled from an adult in good health. The sample was peripheral blood, taken on day 0 of AZD1222 vaccination. The CDR3 region has the DNA TGTGCCATCAGTGAGGGGGGAGCCCACGGTCAGCCCCAGCATTTT. Translated: CAISEGGAHGQPQHF.